This TCR beta chain was obtained from a study of early T cells in non-severe SARS-CoV-2 infection. Study as a whole: Bulk RNA taken from unsorted whole blood was sequenced, leaving chains unpaired. General study results and limits: Matches to VDJdb favored anti-spike CD8 responses and missed private and CD4 specificities.

This CDR3 is 14 amino acids long. cDNA molecules, individually, were tagged with unique molecular identifiers. TCRdb passed the 5' RACE reads through MiXCR, listing each CDR3 protein once. The sample lists about 60,000 distinct CDR3 sequences; over 9.5% were seen once. As for this clonotype: Its antigen is currently unknown. Being one base from a much bigger clone, this may be a read error.

The chain uses TRBV21-1 and TRBJ2-2. TRBV21-1 is classified as a pseudogene. Sample: whole blood. This TCR derives from an adult who was a healthcare worker with PCR-confirmed SARS-CoV-2 infection or an uninfected control (not recorded which). CDR3 amino acids: CVSTMTLITGELFF. The CDR3 coding sequence is TGTGTCAGCACCATGACACTTATCACCGGGGAGCTGTTTTTT.